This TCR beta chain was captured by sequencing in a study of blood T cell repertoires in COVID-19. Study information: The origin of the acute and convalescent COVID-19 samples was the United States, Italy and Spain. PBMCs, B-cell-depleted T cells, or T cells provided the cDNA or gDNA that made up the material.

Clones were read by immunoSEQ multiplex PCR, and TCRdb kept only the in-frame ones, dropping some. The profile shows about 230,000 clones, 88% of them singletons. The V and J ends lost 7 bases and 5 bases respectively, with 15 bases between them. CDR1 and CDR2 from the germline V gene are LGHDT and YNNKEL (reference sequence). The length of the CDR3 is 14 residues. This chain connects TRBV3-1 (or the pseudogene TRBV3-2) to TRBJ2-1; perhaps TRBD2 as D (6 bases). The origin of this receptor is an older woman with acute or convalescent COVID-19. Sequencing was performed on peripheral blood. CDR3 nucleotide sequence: TGTGCCAGCACCCGGACTATTCAGGACAATGAGCAGTTCTTC. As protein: CASTRTIQDNEQFF.